This is a list of T cell receptor beta chains from one sample in a study of regulatory T cells in long-lasting Graves disease. TCRdb analysed the reads with MiXCR anew, one entry per CDR3 protein. The sample consists of 900 to 1,500 distinct CDR3 sequences, around 82% of them appearing once. Sequencing used peripheral blood mononuclear cells (PBMCs), obtained with antithyroid drug treatment, in newly diagnosed or persistent Graves disease (not recorded which). The receptors come from a woman aged 25 to 39 with Graves disease. CDR3s include the opening cysteine and the closing phenylalanine or tryptophan. Fields, in order: J gene, V gene, clone size, CDR3 protein. The size of a clone is reported for some rows only, either as once, few or many, or as a class for expanded clones.

>TRBJ2-5|TRBV29-1|.
CSVVLAGETQYF
>TRBJ1-1|TRBV29-1|.
CSVGRDLNTEAFF
>TRBJ2-4|TRBV14|.
CASSQDRGGGQYF
>TRBJ2-5|TRBV5-8|.
CASSLGGRETQYF
>TRBJ1-1|TRBV19|.
CASWDTEAFF
>TRBJ2-7|TRBV12-3/TRBV12-4|.
CASRGDAFFPTYEQYF
>TRBJ2-1|TRBV6-2/TRBV6-3|.
CASSAKEPTGNNEQFF
>TRBJ2-1|TRBV7-6|.
CASSLGTVYEQFF
>TRBJ2-3|TRBV12-3/TRBV12-4|once
CASSLRPTDTQYF
>TRBJ2-7|TRBV11-2|.
CASTHPGHEQYF
>TRBJ2-7|TRBV11-2|.
CASSGPSSYEQYF
>TRBJ2-5|TRBV27|.
CASNLPASNRDRGQETQYF
>TRBJ2-7|TRBV4-1|.
CASSQVGGTYEQYF
>TRBJ2-4|TRBV19|few
CATTRGWGGKNIQYF
>TRBJ1-1|TRBV11-2|.
CASSLDGNTEAFF